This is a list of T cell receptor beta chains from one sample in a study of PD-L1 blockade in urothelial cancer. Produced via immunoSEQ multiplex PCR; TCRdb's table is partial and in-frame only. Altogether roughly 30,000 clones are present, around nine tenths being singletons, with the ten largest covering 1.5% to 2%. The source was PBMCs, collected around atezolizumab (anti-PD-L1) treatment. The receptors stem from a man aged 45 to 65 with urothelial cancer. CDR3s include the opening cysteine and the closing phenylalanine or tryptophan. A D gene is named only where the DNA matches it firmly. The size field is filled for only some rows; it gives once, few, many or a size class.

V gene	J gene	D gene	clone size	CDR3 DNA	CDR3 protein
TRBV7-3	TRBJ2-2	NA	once	TGTGCCAGCAGCTTAGCGGCGAACACCGGGGAGCTGTTTTTT	CASSLAANTGELFF
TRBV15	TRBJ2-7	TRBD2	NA	TGTGCCACCAGCAGGGATAGCGGGGGGTACGAGCAGTACTTC	CATSRDSGGYEQYF
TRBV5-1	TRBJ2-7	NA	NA	TGCGCCAGCAGCACAGACACCCGGGAGCAGTACTTC	CASSTDTREQYF
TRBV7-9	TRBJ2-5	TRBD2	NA	TGTGCCAGCAGCTTAAAAAGCGGGGGGGCCGGGGAGACCCAGTACTTC	CASSLKSGGAGETQYF
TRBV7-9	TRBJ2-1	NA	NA	TGTGCCAGCAGCTTTAGAGGTTTTGGCGAGCAGTTCTTC	CASSFRGFGEQFF
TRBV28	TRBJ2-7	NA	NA	TGTGCCAGCAGCCGAGGCCGGAGGTCCTCCTACGAGCAGTACTTC	CASSRGRRSSYEQYF
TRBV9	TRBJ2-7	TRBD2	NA	TGTGCCAGCAGCGAGGGGAGTGGACTAGCGAGTTCCTACGAGCAGTACTTC	CASSEGSGLASSYEQYF
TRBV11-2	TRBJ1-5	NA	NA	TGTGCCAGCAGCTCGGGGATGGCAATTAATCAGCCCCAGCATTTT	CASSSGMAINQPQHF
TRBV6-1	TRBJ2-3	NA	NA	TGTGCCAGCAGTGAAGAAAGTTCCGGCAGGTGGGTTCCAGATACGCAGTATTTT	CASSEESSGRWVPDTQYF
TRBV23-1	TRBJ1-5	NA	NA	TGCGCCAGCAGTCGTTGCAGGGTGTACAATCAGCCCCAGCATTTT	CASSRCRVYNQPQHF
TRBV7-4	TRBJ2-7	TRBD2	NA	TGTGCCAGCAGCTTTAGGACTAGCGGGGACTACGAGCAGTACTTC	CASSFRTSGDYEQYF
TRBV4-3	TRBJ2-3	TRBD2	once	TGCGCCAGCAGCCAAGACTTACGACTAGCGGGTGGCACAGATACGCAGTATTTT	CASSQDLRLAGGTDTQYF
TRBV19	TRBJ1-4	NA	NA	TGTGCCAGTAAGACGCGGGGCTTAGAAAAACTGTTTTTT	CASKTRGLEKLFF
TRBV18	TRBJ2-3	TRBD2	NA	TGTGCCAGCTCACCTCTTGGTCCGGGACTAGCGGGGGGCCGAGATACGCAGTATTTT	CASSPLGPGLAGGRDTQYF
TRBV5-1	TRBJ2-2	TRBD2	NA	TGCGCCAGCAGCGAGACTAGCGGGGGAATCGCGAACACCGGGGAGCTGTTTTTT	CASSETSGGIANTGELFF
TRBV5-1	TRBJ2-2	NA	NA	TGCGCCAGCAGCTTGCGGGGGGCTGCGAACACCGGGGAGCTGTTTTTT	CASSLRGAANTGELFF
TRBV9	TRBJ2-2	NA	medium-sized	TGTGCCAGCAGCGTAGGGGGTAGCGGCAAGACCGGGGAGCTGTTTTTT	CASSVGGSGKTGELFF
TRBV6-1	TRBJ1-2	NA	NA	TGTGCCAGCAGTGAAGCCGCGACTAACTATGGCTACACCTTC	CASSEAATNYGYTF
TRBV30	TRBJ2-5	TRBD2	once	TGTGCCTGGAGTGCTGTAGCGGGGCTAGGGGAGACCCAGTACTTC	CAWSAVAGLGETQYF
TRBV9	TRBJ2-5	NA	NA	TGTGCCAGCAGCGTAGCCGGGACTCAAGAGACCCAGTACTTC	CASSVAGTQETQYF
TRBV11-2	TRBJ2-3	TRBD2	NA	TGTGCCAGCAGCTCTAGCGGGAGTCGCACAGATACGCAGTATTTT	CASSSSGSRTDTQYF
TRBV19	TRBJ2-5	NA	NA	TGTGCCAGTAGCCCGGACAGCCAAGAGACCCAGTACTTC	CASSPDSQETQYF
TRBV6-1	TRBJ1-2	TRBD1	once	TGTGCCAGCAGTGCCCGGGACAGGGGGTCCCCCAAGCTTAACTATGGCTACACCTTC	CASSARDRGSPKLNYGYTF
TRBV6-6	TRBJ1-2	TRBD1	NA	TGTGCCAGCAGTGCCATAAGACAGGGGGGGAGAAACGGCTACACCTTC	CASSAIRQGGRNGYTF
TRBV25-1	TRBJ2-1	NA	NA	TGTGCCAGCACTAAACGGGACAAAAGGGGCGATGAGCAGTTCTTC	CASTKRDKRGDEQFF
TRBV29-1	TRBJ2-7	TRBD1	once	TGCAGCGTTGCCGGGACAGGCTCCTACGAGCAGTACTTC	CSVAGTGSYEQYF
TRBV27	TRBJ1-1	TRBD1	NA	TGTGCCAGCAGGTCGCCACCATCGAGGACAGGGGGCTGGGCTGGTGAAGCTTTCTTT	CASRSPPSRTGGWAGEAFF
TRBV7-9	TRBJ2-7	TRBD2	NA	TGTGCCACCTCGGGGGGATACGAGCAGTACTTC	CATSGGYEQYF
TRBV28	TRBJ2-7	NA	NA	TGTGCCAGCAGTTCATCCTATACCGAGCAGTACTTC	CASSSSYTEQYF
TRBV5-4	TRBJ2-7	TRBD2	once	TGTGCCAGCAGCTTGACTAGCGACTACGAGCAGTACTTC	CASSLTSDYEQYF
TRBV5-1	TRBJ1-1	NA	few	TGCGCCAGCAGCCGTGGCAGGATGAACACTGAAGCTTTCTTT	CASSRGRMNTEAFF
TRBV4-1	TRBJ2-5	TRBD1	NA	TGCGCCAGCAGCCAAGCAAACCAGGGGGCTGGGGAGACCCAGTACTTC	CASSQANQGAGETQYF
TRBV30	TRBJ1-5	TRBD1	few	TGTGCCTGGAGCACAGGGGGGGGTCAGCCCCAGCATTTT	CAWSTGGGQPQHF
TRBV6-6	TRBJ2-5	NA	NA	TGTGCCAGCATGTTGACACCAATCCAAGAGACCCAGTACTTC	CASMLTPIQETQYF
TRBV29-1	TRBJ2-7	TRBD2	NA	TGCAGCGTTGAAGGACTAGCGGGCTACGAGCAGTACTTC	CSVEGLAGYEQYF
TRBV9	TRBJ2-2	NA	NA	TGTGCCAGCTCACTGAACACCGGGGAGCTGTTTTTT	CASSLNTGELFF
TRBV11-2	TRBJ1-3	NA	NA	TGTGCCAGCAGCGCCTCCGGGACACAACCCGGAAACACCATATATTTT	CASSASGTQPGNTIYF
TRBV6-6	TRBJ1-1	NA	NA	TGTGCCAGCAGACTGGGGGGGGCAAGGACTGAAGCTTTCTTT	CASRLGGARTEAFF
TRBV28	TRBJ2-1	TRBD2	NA	TGTGCCAGCAGTTTAGGCGGGAGGGCCGGAAATGAGCAGTTCTTC	CASSLGGRAGNEQFF